Sequencing of this T cell receptor (beta chain) was carried out in a study of cytomegalovirus exposure and HLA in healthy donors. 13 Jbeta primers and 60 Vbeta primers were used for the PCR. Repertoires were generated with immunoSEQ multiplex PCR, while TCRdb's copy carries only in-frame clones and drops some. The sample shows 150,000 to 200,000 clones, 82% of them seen only once. Study-wide results and limits: Among the CMV-associated chains, a few were confirmed in vitro as specific for CMV antigens. With later analysis, a missense DCLRE1C variant became linked to TCR beta V- and J-gene trimming.

This clone was seen more than once but under ten times. The antigen is unknown. The receptor comes from a girl aged 2 to 10 in good health and CMV-seropositive. Sequencing was performed on PBMCs.

The CDR3 is CASSGLAGAKNIQYF. In nucleotides, the CDR3 is TGTGCCAGTAGTGGACTAGCCGGTGCCAAAAACATTCAGTACTTC. The gene calls are TRBV19 and TRBJ2-4; TRBD2 aligns across 8 bases. The CDR3 totals 15 residues. The germline V gene has CDR1 LNHDA and CDR2 SQIVND (reference sequence). J lost 1 base, V lost 5 bases, and 4 bases had no gene match.